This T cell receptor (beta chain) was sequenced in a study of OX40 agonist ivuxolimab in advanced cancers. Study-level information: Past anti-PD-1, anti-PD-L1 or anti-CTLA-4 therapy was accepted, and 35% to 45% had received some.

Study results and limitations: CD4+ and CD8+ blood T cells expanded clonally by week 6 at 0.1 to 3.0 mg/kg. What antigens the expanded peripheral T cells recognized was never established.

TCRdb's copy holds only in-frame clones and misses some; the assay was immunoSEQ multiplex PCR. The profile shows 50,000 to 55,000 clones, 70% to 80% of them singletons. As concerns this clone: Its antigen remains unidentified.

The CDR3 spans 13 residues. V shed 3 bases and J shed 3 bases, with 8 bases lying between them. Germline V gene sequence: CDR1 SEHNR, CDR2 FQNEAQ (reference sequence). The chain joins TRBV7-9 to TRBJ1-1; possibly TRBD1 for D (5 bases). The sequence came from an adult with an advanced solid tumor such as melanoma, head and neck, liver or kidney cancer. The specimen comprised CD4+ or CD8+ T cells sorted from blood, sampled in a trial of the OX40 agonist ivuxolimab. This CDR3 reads CASSLSRDTEAFF. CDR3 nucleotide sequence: TGTGCCAGCAGCTTGTCCAGGGACACTGAAGCTTTCTTT.